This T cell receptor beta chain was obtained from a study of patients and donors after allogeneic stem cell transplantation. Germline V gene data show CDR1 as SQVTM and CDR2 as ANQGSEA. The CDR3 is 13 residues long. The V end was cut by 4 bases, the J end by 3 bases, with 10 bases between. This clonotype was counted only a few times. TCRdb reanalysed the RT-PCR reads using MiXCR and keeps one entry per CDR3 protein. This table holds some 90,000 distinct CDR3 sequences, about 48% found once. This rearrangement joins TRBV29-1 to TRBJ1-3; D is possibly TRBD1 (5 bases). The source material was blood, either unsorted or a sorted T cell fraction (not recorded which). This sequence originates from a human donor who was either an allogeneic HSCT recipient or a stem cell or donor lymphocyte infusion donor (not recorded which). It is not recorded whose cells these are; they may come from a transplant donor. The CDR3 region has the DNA TGCAGCGTTGCAGACAGCTTTGGAAACACCATATATTTT. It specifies CSVADSFGNTIYF. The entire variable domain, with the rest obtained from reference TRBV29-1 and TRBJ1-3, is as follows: SAVISQKPSRDICQRGTSLTIQCQVDSQVTMMFWYRQQPGQSLTLIATANQGSEATYESGFVIDKFPISRPNLTFSTLTVSNMSPEDSSIYLCSVADSFGNTIYFGEGSWLTVV.